This record looks at one T cell receptor beta chain sequence and its context. This specimen belongs to a study of molecular identifiers for immune sequencing clone quantification. Study at large: Sequencing covered four of five parts into which replicate RNA from about 20,000 or 100,000 naive CD8 cells was split.

V was clipped by 5 bases and J by 7 bases, with 8 bases between them. This CDR3 has 11 amino acids. Germline CDR1 and CDR2: LNHDA and SQIVND (reference sequence). Sorting selected naive CD8 T cells with a CD8+CD4-CCR7+CD45RA+ phenotype. Each CDR3 protein is one row after TCRdb ran MiXCR on the PCR reads. This sample has about 630,000 distinct CDR3 sequences, with 25% found just once. This chain uses TRBV19 with TRBJ1-1; tentative D call: TRBD1 (5 bases). This sequence was found in a human donor in good health. Some libraries in this study had Jurkat cell RNA spiked in. The specimen sequenced was naive CD8+ T cells from blood, with Jurkat cell RNA spiked in. As to subset: FACS-sorted CD8+CD4-CCR7+CD45RA+ naive T cells. CDR3 sequence: CASSGAVEAFF. The CDR3 DNA reads as TGTGCCAGTAGTGGGGCAGTTGAAGCTTTCTTT.